This T cell receptor beta chain was observed in a study of T cell repertoires in cytomegalovirus infection. A few counts support this clonotype. TCRdb processed the reads anew with MiXCR; each CDR3 protein has one entry. This repertoire shows almost 500,000 distinct CDR3 sequences, about 11% found once; its top ten account for 9.5% to 13%. Germline loops: CDR1 ENHRY, CDR2 SYGVKD. The CDR3 consists of 13 residues. J lost 5 bases, V lost 8 bases, and 6 bases had no gene match. The TCR was taken from a human donor in good health (CMV status not recorded). Some clones in this sample may be carry-over from other donors' samples. The material sequenced was PBMCs. The chain employs TRBV10-3 and TRBJ2-1, with 7 nucleotides matching TRBD1. The CDR3 spells CAIRTGRDNEQFF. The CDR3 DNA sequence: TGTGCCATCCGGACAGGTCGGGACAATGAGCAGTTCTTC.